These 12 T cell receptor beta chains share one sample of origin, sequenced in a study of blood T cell repertoires in COVID-19. Some clones are missing from TCRdb's copy, which holds only in-frame ones; the method was immunoSEQ multiplex PCR. In the table there are about 100,000 clones, about 77% of which are singletons. The sequencing sample was made of peripheral blood. Receptors originate from a man in his 70s with active or convalescent COVID-19.

The chain combines TRBV11-2 with TRBJ2-3; maybe TRBD2 (6 bases). CDR1 SGHAT and CDR2 FQNNGV come from the germline V gene. The CDR3 has 17 amino acids. V lost 2 bases to trimming and J lost 2 bases, with 17 bases between them. CDR3 coding DNA: TGTGCCAGCAGCTTAAGTTCAGTGGCGGGAATCACAGATACGCAGTATTTT. Translation gives CASSLSSVAGITDTQYF.

The rearrangement joins TRBV19 to TRBJ1-6; 7 bases are a match to TRBD1. Germline V gives CDR1 LNHDA, CDR2 SQIVND (reference sequence). There are 16 residues in the CDR3. As DNA, the CDR3 is TGTGCTTCAAAGAGACAGGGTTCAATCCCTCATTCACCCCTCCACTTT. Translation gives CASKRQGSIPHSPLHF.

The chain uses TRBV29-1 and TRBJ1-1; 8 nucleotides line up with TRBD1. CDR3 length equals 16 residues. J was trimmed by 3 bases and V by 6 bases; bases with no gene match: 15. Germline V gene data show CDR1 as SQVTM and CDR2 as ANQGSEA. The CDR3 here is CSVGGTGLDWDTEAFF. CDR3 DNA sequence: TGCAGCGTGGGGGGGACAGGACTGGATTGGGACACTGAAGCTTTCTTT.

The V and J genes are TRBV27 and TRBJ1-6; 7 nucleotides line up with TRBD1. CDR1 and CDR2 from the germline V gene are MNHEY and SMNVEV (reference sequence). V gave up 6 bases and J gave up 6 bases; unmatched junction bases: 8. The CDR3 runs to 15 residues. The CDR3 loop is CASRRDRVPNSPLHF. The DNA for the CDR3 is TGTGCCAGCAGGAGAGACAGGGTCCCTAATTCACCCCTCCACTTT.

The J gene is TRBJ2-1, the V gene TRBV28; 9 bases align to TRBD1. The CDR3 has 17 amino acids. Germline V lookup: CDR1 MDHEN, CDR2 SYDVKM. The J segment lost 1 base and the V segment lost 5 bases, leaving 9 bases of the junction unmatched. CDR3 sequence reads: CASSGPGTGFSYNEQFF. CDR3 coding DNA: TGTGCCAGCAGTGGACCCGGGACAGGGTTTTCCTACAATGAGCAGTTCTTC. Full variable domain (outside the CDR3, taken from reference TRBV28 and TRBJ2-1): DVKVTQSSRYLVKRTGEKVFLECVQDMDHENMFWYRQDPGLGLRLIYFSYDVKMKEKGDIPEGYSVSREKKERFSLILESASTNQTSMYLCASSGPGTGFSYNEQFFGPGTRLTVL.

This clone has a single count. This sequence joins TRBV6-2 or TRBV6-3 and TRBJ1-5; D possibly corresponds to TRBD1 (6 bases). The CDR3 totals 15 residues. V was pared by 3 bases and J by 5 bases, with 14 bases between. CDR1 MNHEY and CDR2 SVGEGT come from the germline V gene. The CDR3 DNA is TGTGCCAGCAGTTATCTGGGGGGGGCGGATCAGCCCCAGCATTTT. This translates into CASSYLGGADQPQHF.

This chain connects TRBV19 to TRBJ1-6; no clear D. The CDR3 is made up of 14 amino acids. The V gene lost 6 bases and the J gene lost 5 bases, with 11 bases spanning the gap. Germline V lookup: CDR1 LNHDA, CDR2 SQIVND (reference sequence). CDR3 loop: CASSPEGNNSPLHF. The CDR3 DNA reads as TGTGCCAGTAGCCCGGAGGGTAATAATTCACCCCTCCACTTT.

V and J are TRBV20-1 and TRBJ1-1, with D hard to call. CDR3 size: 15 residues. Germline assignment: CDR1 DFQATT and CDR2 SNEGSKA (reference sequence). V lost 3 bases, J lost 5 bases, and 19 bases lay in between. The CDR3 region has the DNA TGCAGTGCTAGTTTGGGCAGCAAGGGAGAGACTGAAGCTTTCTTT. It specifies CSASLGSKGETEAFF.

The V and J genes are TRBV3-1 (or the pseudogene TRBV3-2) and TRBJ1-1, with D perhaps matching TRBD1 (6 bases). The V gene's germline CDR1 is LGHDT and CDR2 YNNKEL (reference sequence). This CDR3 spans 12 amino acids. V lost 8 bases and J lost 0, with 7 bases in between. DNA for the CDR3: TGTGCCAGCGCAGGGGTGAACACTGAAGCTTTCTTT. As protein: CASAGVNTEAFF.

This clone has a single count. V usage is TRBV7-9 and J usage is TRBJ2-3; D may be TRBD2 (5 bases). The V gene lost 5 bases and the J gene lost 4 bases, with 13 bases spanning the gap. The CDR3 extends over 14 amino acids. Looked up from germline, CDR1 is SEHNR and CDR2 is FQNEAQ (reference sequence). For the CDR3, the DNA is TGTGCCAGCAGCCATAGGACTCAAGCAGATACGCAGTATTTT. Translation gives CASSHRTQADTQYF. The entire variable domain, with the rest obtained from reference TRBV7-9 and TRBJ2-3, is as follows: DTGVSQNPRHKITKRGQNVTFRCDPISEHNRLYWYRQTLGQGPEFLTYFQNEAQLEKSRLLSDRFSAERPKGSFSTLEIQRTEQGDSAMYLCASSHRTQADTQYFGPGTRLTVL.

Only one count was recorded for this clone. V is TRBV13 and J is TRBJ2-2, with TRBD2 matching over 10 bases. The J segment lost 1 base and the V segment lost 5 bases, leaving 7 bases of the junction unmatched. CDR1 PRHDT and CDR2 FYEKMQ come from the germline V gene (reference sequence). The CDR3 sequence is 17 residues long. The CDR3 bases are TGTGCCAGCAGCCCGACTAGCGGGCAAGGGAACACCGGGGAGCTGTTTTTT. Translated: CASSPTSGQGNTGELFF.

The V gene is TRBV7-2, the J gene TRBJ2-2, with D perhaps matching TRBD2 (6 bases). V lost 1 base to trimming and J lost 4 bases, with 22 bases between them. This CDR3 contains 19 residues. The germline CDR1 and CDR2 sequences are SGHTA and FQGNSA. This chain's CDR3 is CASSLVVLARESGTGELFF. DNA for the CDR3: TGTGCCAGCAGCTTAGTTGTCCTAGCGCGAGAGAGTGGCACCGGGGAGCTGTTTTTT.